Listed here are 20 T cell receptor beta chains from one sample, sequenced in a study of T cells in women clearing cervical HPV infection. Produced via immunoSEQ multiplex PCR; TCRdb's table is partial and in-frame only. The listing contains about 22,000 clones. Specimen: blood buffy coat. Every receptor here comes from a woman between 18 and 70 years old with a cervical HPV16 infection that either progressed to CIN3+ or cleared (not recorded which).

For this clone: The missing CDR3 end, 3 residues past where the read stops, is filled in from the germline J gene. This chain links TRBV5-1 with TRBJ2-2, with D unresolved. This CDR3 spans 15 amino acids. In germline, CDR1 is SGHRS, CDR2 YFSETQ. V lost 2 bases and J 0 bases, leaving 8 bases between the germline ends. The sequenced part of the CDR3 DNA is TGCGCCAGCAGCTTCTTAATGTCGAACACCGGGGAG. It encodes CASSFLMSNTGE. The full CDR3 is CASSFLMSNTGELFF.

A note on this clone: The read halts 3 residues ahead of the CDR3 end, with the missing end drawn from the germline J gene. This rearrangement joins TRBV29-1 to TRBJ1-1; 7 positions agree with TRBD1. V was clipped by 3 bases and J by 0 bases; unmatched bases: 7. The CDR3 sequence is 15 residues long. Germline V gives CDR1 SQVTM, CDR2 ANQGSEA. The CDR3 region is CSVDLLGQLNTEAFF. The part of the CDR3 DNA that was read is TGCAGCGTTGATCTTTTGGGACAGCTGAACACTGAA.

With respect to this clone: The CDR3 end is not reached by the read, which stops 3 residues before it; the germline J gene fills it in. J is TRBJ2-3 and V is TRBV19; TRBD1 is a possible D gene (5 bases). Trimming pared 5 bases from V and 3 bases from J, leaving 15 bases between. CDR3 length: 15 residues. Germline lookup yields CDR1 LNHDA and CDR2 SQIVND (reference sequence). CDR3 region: CASSVRTSGTDTQYF. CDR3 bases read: TGTGCCAGTAGTGTCAGAACCTCAGGGACAGATACG.

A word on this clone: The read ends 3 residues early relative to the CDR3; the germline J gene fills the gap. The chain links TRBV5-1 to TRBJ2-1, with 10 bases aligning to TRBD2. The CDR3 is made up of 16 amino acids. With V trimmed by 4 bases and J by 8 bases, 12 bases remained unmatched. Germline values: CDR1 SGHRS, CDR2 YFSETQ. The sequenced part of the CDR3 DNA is TGCGCCAGCAGCGTCGGACTAGCGGAGGGGGCGGATGAG. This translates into CASSVGLAEGADE. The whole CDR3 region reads CASSVGLAEGADEQFF.

This chain's CDR3 is CSARGPTSDYEQYF. The CDR3 bases that were read are TGCAGTGCTAGAGGCCCAACTAGCGACTACGAG. The V gene is TRBV20-1, the J gene TRBJ2-7, with 7 bases identical to TRBD2. The read gets to within 3 residues of the CDR3 end, and the germline J gene fills in the rest. The germline CDR1 and CDR2 sequences are DFQATT and SNEGSKA (reference sequence). CDR3 length equals 14 residues. V was clipped by 1 base and J by 3 bases; unmatched bases: 6.

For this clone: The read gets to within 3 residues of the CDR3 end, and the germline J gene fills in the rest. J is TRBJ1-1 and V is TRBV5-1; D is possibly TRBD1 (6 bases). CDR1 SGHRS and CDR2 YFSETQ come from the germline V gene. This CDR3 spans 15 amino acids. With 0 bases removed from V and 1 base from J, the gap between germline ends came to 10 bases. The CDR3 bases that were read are TGCGCCAGCAGCTTGGACTGGACAGAGAACACTGAA. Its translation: CASSLDWTENTE. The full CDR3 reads CASSLDWTENTEAFF.

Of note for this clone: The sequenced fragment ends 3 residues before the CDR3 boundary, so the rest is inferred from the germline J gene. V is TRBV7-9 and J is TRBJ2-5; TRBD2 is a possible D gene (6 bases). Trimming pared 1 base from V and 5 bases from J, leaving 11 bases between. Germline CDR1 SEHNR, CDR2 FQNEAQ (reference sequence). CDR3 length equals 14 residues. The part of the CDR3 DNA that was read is TGTGCCAGCAGCTTAGGAGCGGGTTGGGAGACC. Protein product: CASSLGAGWET. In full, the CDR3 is CASSLGAGWETQYF.

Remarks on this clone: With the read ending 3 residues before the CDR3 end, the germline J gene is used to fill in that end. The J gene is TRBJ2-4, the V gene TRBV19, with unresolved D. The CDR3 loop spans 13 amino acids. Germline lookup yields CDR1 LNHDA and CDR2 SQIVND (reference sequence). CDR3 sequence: CASSIASNYGQYF. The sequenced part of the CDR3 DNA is TGTGCCAGTAGTATTGCCAGTAACTATGGT. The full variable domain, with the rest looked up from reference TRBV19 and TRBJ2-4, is DGGITQSPKYLFRKEGQNVTLSCEQNLNHDAMYWYRQDPGQGLRLIYYSQIVNDFQKGDIAEGYSVSREKKESFPLTVTSAQKNPTAFYLCASSIASNYGQYFGAGTRLSVL.

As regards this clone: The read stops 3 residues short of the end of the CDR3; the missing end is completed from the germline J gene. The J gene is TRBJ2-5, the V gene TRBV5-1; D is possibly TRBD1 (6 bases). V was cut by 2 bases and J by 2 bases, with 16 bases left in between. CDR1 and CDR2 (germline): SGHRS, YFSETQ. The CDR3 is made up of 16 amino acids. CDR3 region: CASSLLGALGQETQYF. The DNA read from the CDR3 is TGCGCCAGCAGCTTATTGGGGGCCTTAGGGCAAGAGACC.

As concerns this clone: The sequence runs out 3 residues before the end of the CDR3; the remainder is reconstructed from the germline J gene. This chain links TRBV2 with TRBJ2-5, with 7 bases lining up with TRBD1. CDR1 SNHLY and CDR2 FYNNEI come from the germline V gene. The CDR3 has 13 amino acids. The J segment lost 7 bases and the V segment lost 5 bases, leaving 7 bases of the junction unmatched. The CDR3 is CASSWDSRGTQYF. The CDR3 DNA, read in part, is TGTGCCAGCAGTTGGGACAGTCGTGGGACC.

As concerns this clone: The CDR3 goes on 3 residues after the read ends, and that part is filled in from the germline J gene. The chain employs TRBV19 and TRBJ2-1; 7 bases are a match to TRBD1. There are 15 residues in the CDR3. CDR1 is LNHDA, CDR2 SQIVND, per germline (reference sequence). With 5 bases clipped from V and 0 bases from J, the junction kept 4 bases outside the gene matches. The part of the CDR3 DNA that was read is TGTGCCAGTAGTTTACAGGGGAGCTCCTACAATGAG. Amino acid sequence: CASSLQGSSYNE. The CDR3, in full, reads CASSLQGSSYNEQFF.

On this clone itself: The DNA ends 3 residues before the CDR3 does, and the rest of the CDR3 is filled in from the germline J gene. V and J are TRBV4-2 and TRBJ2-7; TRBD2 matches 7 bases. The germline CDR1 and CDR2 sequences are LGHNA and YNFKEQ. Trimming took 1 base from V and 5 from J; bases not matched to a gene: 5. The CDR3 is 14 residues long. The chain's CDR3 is CASSQAGGRDEQYF. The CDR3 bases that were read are TGTGCCAGCAGCCAAGCGGGGGGTCGCGACGAG.

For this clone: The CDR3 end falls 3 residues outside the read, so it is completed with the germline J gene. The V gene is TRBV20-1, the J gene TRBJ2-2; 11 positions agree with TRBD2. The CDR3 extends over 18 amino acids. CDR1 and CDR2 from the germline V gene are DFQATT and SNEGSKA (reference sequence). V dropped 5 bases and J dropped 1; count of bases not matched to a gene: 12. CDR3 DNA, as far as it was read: TGCAGTGCTGAGAGGGTACTAGCGGGAGCCCTGAACACCGGGGAG. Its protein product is CSAERVLAGALNTGE. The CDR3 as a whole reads CSAERVLAGALNTGELFF.

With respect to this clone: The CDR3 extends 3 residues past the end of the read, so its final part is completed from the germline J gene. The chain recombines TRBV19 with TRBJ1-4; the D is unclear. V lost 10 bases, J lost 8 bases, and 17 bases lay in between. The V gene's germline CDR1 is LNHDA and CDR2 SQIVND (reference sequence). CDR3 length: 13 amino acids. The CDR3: CATSLAAQEKLFF. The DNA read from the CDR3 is TGTGCCACATCCTTGGCGGCCCAGGAAAAA.

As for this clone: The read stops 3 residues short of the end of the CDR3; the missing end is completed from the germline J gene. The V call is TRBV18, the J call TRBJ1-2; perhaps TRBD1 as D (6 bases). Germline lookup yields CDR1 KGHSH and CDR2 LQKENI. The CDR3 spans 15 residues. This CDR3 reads CASSQLAGAYNDYTF. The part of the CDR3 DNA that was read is TGTGCCAGCTCCCAACTAGCGGGGGCCTACAATGAC.

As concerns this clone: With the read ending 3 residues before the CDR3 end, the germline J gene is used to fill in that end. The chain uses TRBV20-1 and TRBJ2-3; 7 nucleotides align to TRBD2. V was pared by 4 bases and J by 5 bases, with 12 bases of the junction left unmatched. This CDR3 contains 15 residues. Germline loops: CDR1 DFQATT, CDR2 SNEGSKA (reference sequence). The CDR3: CSAKRPAGVGDTQYF. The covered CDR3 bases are TGCAGTGCTAAACGGCCCGCGGGAGTTGGAGATACG.

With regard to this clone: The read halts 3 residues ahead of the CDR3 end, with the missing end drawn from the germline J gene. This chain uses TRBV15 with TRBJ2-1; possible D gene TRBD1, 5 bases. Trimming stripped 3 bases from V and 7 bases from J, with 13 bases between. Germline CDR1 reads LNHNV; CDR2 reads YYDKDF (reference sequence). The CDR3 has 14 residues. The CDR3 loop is CATSRVGAHNEQFF. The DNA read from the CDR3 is TGTGCCACCAGCAGGGTAGGGGCCCATAATGAG. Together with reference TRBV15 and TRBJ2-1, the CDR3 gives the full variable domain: DAMVIQNPRYQVTQFGKPVTLSCSQTLNHNVMYWYQQKSSQAPKLLFHYYDKDFNNEADTPDNFQSRRPNTSFCFLDIRSPGLGDTAMYLCATSRVGAHNEQFFGPGTRLTVL.

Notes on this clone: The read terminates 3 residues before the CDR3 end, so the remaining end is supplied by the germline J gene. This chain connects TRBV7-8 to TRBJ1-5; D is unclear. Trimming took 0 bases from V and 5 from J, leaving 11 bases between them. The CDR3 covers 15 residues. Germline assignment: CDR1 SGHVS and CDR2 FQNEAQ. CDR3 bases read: TGTGCCAGCAGCTTAGCAGAGAAGAGGCATCAGCCC. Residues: CASSLAEKRHQP. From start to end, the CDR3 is CASSLAEKRHQPQHF.

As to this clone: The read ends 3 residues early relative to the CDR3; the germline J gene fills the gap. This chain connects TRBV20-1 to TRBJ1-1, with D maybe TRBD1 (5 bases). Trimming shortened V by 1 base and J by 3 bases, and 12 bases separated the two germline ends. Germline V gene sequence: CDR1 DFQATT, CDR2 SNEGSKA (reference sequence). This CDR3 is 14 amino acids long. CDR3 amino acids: CSARAAGGDTEAFF. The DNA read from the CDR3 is TGCAGTGCTAGAGCGGCGGGGGGAGACACTGAA.

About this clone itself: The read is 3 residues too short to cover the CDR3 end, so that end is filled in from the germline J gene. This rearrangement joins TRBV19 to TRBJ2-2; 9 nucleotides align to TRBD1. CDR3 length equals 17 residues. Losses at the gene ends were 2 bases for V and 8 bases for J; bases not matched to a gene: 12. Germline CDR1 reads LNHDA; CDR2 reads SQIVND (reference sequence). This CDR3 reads CASSINAGTGILGELFF. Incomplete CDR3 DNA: TGTGCCAGTAGTATAAACGCCGGGACAGGGATTCTGGGGGAG.